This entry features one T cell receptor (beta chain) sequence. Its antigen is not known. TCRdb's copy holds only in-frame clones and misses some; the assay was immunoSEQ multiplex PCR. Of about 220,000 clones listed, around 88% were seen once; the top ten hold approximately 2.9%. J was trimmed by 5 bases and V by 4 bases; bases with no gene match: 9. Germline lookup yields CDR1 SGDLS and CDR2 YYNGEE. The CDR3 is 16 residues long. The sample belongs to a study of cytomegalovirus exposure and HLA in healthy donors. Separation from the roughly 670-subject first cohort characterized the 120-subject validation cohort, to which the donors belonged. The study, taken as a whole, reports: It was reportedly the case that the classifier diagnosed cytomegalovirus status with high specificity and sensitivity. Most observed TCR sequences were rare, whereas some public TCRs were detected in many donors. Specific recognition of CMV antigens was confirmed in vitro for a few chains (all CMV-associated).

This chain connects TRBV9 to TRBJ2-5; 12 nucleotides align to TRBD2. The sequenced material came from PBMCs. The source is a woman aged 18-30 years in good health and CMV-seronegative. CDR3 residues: CASSFRLAGDGETQYF. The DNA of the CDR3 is TGTGCCAGCAGCTTCCGACTAGCGGGAGATGGGGAGACCCAGTACTTC.